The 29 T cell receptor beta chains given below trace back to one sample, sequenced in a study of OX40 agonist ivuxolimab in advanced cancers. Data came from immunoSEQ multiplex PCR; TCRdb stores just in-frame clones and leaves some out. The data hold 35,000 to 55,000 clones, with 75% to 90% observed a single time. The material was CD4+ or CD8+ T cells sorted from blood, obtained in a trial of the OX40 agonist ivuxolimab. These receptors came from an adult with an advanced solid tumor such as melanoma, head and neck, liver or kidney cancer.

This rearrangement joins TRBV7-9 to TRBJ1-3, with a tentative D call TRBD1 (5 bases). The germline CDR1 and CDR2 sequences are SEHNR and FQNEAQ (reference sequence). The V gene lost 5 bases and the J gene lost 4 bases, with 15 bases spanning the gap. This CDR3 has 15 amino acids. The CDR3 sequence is CASSLTQGIGNTIYF. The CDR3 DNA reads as TGTGCCAGCAGCCTCACCCAGGGTATAGGAAACACCATATATTTT.

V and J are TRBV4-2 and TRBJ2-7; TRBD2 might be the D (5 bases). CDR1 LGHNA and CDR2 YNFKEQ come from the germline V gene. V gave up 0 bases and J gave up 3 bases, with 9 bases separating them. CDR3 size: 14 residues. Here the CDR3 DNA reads TGTGCCAGCAGCCAAGAACAAGGAGGCTACGAGCAGTACTTC. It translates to CASSQEQGGYEQYF.

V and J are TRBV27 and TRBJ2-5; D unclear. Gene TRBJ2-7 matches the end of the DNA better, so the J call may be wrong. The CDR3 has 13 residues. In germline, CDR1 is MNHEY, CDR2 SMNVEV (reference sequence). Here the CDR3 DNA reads TGTGCCAGCAGTCGCCCCAGTTGGCACGAGCAGTACTTC. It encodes CASSRPSWHEQYF.

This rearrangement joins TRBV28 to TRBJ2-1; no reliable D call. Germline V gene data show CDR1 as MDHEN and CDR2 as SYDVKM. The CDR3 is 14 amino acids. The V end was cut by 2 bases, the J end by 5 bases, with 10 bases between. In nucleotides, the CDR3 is TGTGCCAGCAGTTTAACCCTAAGCGACAATGAGCAGTTCTTC. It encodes CASSLTLSDNEQFF.

This CDR3 is CACAGTSTGEQYF. Written as DNA, the CDR3 is TGTGCCTGCGCCGGGACTTCCACGGGGGAGCAGTACTTC. The chain joins TRBV27 to TRBJ2-7, with D possibly matching TRBD2 (6 bases). The V and J ends lost 11 bases and 7 bases respectively, with 21 bases between them. Germline V gives CDR1 MNHEY, CDR2 SMNVEV (reference sequence). The length of the CDR3 is 13 residues.

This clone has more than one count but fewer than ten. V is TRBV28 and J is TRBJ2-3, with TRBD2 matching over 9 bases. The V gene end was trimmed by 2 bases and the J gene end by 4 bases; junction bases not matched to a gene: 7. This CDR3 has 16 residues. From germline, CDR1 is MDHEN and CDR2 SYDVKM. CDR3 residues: CASSLEAGGVADTQYF. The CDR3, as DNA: TGTGCCAGCAGTTTAGAGGCGGGGGGGGTGGCAGATACGCAGTATTTT.

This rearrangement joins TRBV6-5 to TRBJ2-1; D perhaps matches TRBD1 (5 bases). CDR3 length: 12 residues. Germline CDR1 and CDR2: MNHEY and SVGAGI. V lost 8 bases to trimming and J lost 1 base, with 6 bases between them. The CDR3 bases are TGTGCCAGCGCAGGGTCCTACAATGAGCAGTTCTTC. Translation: CASAGSYNEQFF.

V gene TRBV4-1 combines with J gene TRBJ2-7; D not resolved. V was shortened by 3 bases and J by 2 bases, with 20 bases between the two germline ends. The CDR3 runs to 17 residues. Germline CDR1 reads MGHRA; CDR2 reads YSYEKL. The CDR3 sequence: CASSQTQNKRQTYEQYF. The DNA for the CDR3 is TGCGCCAGCAGCCAGACGCAAAATAAGCGCCAAACCTACGAGCAGTACTTC.

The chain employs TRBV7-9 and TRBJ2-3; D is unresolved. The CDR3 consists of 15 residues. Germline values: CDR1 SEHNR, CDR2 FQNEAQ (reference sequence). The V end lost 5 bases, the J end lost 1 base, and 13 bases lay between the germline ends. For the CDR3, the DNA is TGTGCCAGCAGCCCATGGGTAAGGGGCACAGATACGCAGTATTTT. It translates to CASSPWVRGTDTQYF.

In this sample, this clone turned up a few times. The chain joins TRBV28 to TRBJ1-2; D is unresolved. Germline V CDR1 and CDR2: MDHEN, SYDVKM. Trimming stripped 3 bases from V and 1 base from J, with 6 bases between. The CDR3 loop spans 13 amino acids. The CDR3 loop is CASSFQVNYGYTF. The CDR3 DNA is TGTGCCAGCAGTTTTCAGGTTAACTATGGCTACACCTTC.

Here the CDR3 DNA reads TGTGCCAGCAGCACGGGACTAGCGGTCCAAGAGACCCAGTACTTC. This codes for CASSTGLAVQETQYF. J is TRBJ2-5 and V is TRBV5-6; 11 bases line up with TRBD2. V dropped 4 bases and J dropped 1; count of bases not matched to a gene: 3. Germline lookup yields CDR1 SGHDT and CDR2 YYEEEE. CDR3 size: 15 residues.

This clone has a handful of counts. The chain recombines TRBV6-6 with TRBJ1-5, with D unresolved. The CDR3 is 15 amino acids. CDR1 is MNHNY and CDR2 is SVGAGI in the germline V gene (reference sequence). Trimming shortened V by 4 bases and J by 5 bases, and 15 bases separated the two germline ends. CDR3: CASSWTERRDQPQHF. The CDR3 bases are TGTGCCAGCAGTTGGACGGAACGACGGGATCAGCCCCAGCATTTT.

The CDR3 loop reads CASSAGAGREDYEQYF. Here the CDR3 DNA reads TGTGCCAGCAGCGCGGGAGCGGGGCGGGAAGACTACGAGCAGTACTTC. V and J are TRBV9 and TRBJ2-7, with 7 bases that match TRBD2. The CDR3 runs 16 residues. Per germline, CDR1 SGDLS and CDR2 YYNGEE. After removal of 3 bases from V and 3 bases from J, the junction contained 12 bases not matched to a gene.

In DNA form, the CDR3 reads TGCGCCAGCAGCCAAGATACCGGGGGTACAGATACGCAGTATTTT. Translation: CASSQDTGGTDTQYF. This chain uses TRBV4-1 with TRBJ2-3; D may be TRBD2 (6 bases). V lost 0 bases, J lost 3 bases, and 10 bases lay in between. The CDR3 spans 15 residues. CDR1 and CDR2 (germline): MGHRA, YSYEKL.

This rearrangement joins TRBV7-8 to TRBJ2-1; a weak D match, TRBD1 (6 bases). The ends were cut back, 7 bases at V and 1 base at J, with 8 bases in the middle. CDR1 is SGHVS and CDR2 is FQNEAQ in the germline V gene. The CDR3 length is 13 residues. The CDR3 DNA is TGTGCCAGCAATACAGGGTCCTACAATGAGCAGTTCTTC. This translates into CASNTGSYNEQFF. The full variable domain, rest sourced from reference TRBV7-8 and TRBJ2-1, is GAGVSQSPRYKVAKRGQDVALRCDPISGHVSLFWYQQALGQGPEFLTYFQNEAQLDKSGLPSDRFFAERPEGSVSTLKIQRTQQEDSAVYLCASNTGSYNEQFFGPGTRLTVL.

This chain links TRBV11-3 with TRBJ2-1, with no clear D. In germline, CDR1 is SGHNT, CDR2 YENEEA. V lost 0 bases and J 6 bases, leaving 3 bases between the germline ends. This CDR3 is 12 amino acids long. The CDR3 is CASSLDPNEQFF. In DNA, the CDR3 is TGTGCCAGCAGCTTAGATCCCAATGAGCAGTTCTTC.

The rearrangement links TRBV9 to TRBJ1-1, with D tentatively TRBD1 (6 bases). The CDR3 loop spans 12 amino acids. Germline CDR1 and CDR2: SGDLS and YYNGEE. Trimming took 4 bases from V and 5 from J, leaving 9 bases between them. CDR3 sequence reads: CASSLGQTEAFF. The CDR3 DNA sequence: TGTGCCAGCAGCCTTGGACAGACTGAAGCTTTCTTT.

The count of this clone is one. Written as DNA, the CDR3 is TGTGCCAGCAGTTTATATAACCCCTTCAGGGTCGTTAGCTCCTACGAGCAGTACTTC. This gives the protein CASSLYNPFRVVSSYEQYF. This chain connects TRBV28 to TRBJ2-7, with TRBD1 as a possible D gene (5 bases). Germline CDR1 is MDHEN and CDR2 is SYDVKM. Trimming shortened V by 1 base and J by 0 bases, and 22 bases separated the two germline ends. The CDR3 runs 19 residues.

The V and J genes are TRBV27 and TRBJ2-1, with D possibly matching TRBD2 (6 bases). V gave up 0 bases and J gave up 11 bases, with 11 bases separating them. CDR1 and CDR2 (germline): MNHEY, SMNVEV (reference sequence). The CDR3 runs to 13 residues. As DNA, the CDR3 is TGTGCCAGCAGTTTATCGGGGGACTCAAAGCAGTTCTTC. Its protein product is CASSLSGDSKQFF.

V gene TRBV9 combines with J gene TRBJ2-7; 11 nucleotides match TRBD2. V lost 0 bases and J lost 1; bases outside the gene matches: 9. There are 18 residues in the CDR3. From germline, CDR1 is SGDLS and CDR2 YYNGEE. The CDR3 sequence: CASSVGLAGGTLSYEQYF. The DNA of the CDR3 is TGTGCCAGCAGCGTAGGGCTAGCGGGAGGCACATTATCCTACGAGCAGTACTTC.

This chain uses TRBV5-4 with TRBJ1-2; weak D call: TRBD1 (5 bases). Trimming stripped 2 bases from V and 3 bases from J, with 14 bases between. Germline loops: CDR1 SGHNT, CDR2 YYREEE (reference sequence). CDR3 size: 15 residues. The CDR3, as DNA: TGTGCCAGCAGCTTAAATCCAGGGAACTACTATGGCTACACCTTC. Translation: CASSLNPGNYYGYTF.

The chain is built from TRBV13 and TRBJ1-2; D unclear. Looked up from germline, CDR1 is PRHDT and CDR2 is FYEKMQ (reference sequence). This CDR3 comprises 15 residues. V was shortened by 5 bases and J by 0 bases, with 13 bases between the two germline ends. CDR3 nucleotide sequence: TGTGCCAGCAGCGAAGAGGCCAACGCTAACTATGGCTACACCTTC. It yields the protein CASSEEANANYGYTF.

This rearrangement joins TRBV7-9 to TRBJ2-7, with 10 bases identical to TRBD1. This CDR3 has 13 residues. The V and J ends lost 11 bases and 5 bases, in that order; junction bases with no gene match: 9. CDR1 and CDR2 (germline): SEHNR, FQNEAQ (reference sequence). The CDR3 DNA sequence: TGTGCCCACACCGGGACAGGGGTGGACGAGCAGTACTTC. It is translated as CAHTGTGVDEQYF.

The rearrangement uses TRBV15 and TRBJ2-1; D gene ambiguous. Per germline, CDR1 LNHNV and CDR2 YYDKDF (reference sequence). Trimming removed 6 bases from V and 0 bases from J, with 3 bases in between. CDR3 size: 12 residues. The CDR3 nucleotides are TGTGCCACCAGTAGCTCCTACAATGAGCAGTTCTTC. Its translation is CATSSSYNEQFF.

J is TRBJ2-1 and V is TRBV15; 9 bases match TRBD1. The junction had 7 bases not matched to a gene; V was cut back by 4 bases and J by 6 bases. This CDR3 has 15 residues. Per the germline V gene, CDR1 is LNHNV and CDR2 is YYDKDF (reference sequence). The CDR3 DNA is TGTGCCACCAGCAAGGACAGGGGAGGAGGCAATGAGCAGTTCTTC. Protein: CATSKDRGGGNEQFF.

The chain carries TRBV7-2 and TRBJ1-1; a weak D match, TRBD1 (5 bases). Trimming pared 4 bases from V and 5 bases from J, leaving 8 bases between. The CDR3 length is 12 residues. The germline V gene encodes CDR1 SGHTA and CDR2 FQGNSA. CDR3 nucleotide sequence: TGTGCCAGCAGCTGGGGGGGAACTGAAGCTTTCTTT. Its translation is CASSWGGTEAFF.

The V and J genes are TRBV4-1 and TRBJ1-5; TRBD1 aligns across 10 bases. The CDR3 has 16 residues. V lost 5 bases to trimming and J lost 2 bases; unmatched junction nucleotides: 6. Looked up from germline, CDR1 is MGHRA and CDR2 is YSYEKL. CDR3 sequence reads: CASSSRDRGGNQPQHF. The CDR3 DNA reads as TGCGCCAGCAGCTCCCGGGACAGGGGAGGCAATCAGCCCCAGCATTTT.

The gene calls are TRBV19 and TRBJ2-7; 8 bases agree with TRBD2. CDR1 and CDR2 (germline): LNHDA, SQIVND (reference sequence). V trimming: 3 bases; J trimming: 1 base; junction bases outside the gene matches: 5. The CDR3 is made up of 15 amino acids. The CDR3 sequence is CASSIVTSGSYEQYF. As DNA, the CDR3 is TGTGCCAGTAGTATCGTTACTAGCGGATCCTACGAGCAGTACTTC. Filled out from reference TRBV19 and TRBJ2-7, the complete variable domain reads DGGITQSPKYLFRKEGQNVTLSCEQNLNHDAMYWYRQDPGQGLRLIYYSQIVNDFQKGDIAEGYSVSREKKESFPLTVTSAQKNPTAFYLCASSIVTSGSYEQYFGPGTRLTVT.

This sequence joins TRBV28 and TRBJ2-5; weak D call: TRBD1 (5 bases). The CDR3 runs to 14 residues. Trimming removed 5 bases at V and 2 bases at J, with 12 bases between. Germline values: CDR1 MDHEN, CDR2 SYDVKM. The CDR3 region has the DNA TGTGCCAGCAGTCAGGGTTGGGAACAAGAGACCCAGTACTTC. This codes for CASSQGWEQETQYF. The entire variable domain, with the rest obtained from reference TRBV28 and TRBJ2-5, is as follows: DVKVTQSSRYLVKRTGEKVFLECVQDMDHENMFWYRQDPGLGLRLIYFSYDVKMKEKGDIPEGYSVSREKKERFSLILESASTNQTSMYLCASSQGWEQETQYFGPGTRLLVL.